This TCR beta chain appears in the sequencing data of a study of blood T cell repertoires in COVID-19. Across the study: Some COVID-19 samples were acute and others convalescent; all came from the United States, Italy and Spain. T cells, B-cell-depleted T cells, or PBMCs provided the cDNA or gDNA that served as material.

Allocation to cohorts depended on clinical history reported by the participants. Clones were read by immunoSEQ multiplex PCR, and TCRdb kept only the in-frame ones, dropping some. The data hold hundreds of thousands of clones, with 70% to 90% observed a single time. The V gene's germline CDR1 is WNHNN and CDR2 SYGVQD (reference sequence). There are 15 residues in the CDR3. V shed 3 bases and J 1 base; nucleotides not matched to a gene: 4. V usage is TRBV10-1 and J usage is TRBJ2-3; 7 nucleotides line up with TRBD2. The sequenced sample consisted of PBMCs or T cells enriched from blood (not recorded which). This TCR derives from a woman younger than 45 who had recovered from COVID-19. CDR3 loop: CASSDQRDGTDTQYF. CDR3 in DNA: TGCGCCAGCAGTGACCAGCGGGACGGCACAGATACGCAGTATTTT.